This TCR beta chain was sequenced for a study of shared clonotypes between healthy human individuals. Overall study: Sampling drew on donors who were a couple of women and a few men aged 18 to 49. Study-wide results and limits: Sequencing depth was expected to affect clonotype sharing among donors. It was observed that roughly 5.4% of naive CD4 clonotypes were shared across four donors.

Notes on this clone: What it binds is not known.

Naive CD8 cells lacked CD45RO, underwent positive selection for CCR7 and left out terminally differentiated effector memory CD45RA+ cells. The genomic DNA of each subset was split evenly across several immunoSEQ plates. TCRdb's table, derived via immunoSEQ multiplex PCR, lists solely in-frame clones and lacks some. The sample carries about 2,100,000 clones, about 92% recorded once. Sequenced: naive CD8+ T cells from PBMCs. The sequence was obtained from a man aged 18 to 30 in good health. Some clones in this sample may be carry-over from other donors' samples.

CDR3 sequence: CASSPRRNTEAFF. The CDR3 DNA reads TGTGCCAGCAGCCCCAGGAGGAACACTGAAGCTTTCTTT. The chain couples TRBV5-5 to TRBJ1-1; no clear D gene. The V and J ends lost 4 bases and 1 base respectively, with 8 bases between them. This CDR3 region has 13 residues. Germline V gene data show CDR1 as SGHKS and CDR2 as YYEKEE (reference sequence).